Listed here are 3 T cell receptor beta chains from one sample, sequenced in a study of blood T cell repertoires in COVID-19. The protocol was immunoSEQ multiplex PCR, while the TCRdb copy is restricted to in-frame clones and leaves out a portion. The sample lists about 440,000 clones; roughly 88% were seen once. Sequences were obtained from peripheral blood. Receptors originate from a woman aged 45-65 years with COVID-19, enrolled during active disease.

This clone was counted only a few times. V and J are TRBV28 and TRBJ1-5, with D perhaps matching TRBD1 (6 bases). V lost 6 bases to trimming and J lost 0 bases, with 21 bases between them. Germline V gene data show CDR1 as MDHEN and CDR2 as SYDVKM. This CDR3 is built from 18 residues. The DNA for the CDR3 is TGTGCCAGCAGCTCACCCCCGAGGACAGAGTATAGCAATCAGCCCCAGCATTTT. The encoded protein is CASSSPPRTEYSNQPQHF. The variable domain in full, completed from reference TRBV28 and TRBJ1-5, reads DVKVTQSSRYLVKRTGEKVFLECVQDMDHENMFWYRQDPGLGLRLIYFSYDVKMKEKGDIPEGYSVSREKKERFSLILESASTNQTSMYLCASSSPPRTEYSNQPQHFGDGTRLSIL.

The chain has TRBV18 and TRBJ1-1; tentative D call: TRBD1 (5 bases). This CDR3 spans 14 amino acids. The ends were cut back, 1 base at V and 3 bases at J, with 9 bases in the middle. Germline values: CDR1 KGHSH, CDR2 LQKENI. CDR3 loop: CASSPQRGDTEAFF. In DNA, the CDR3 is TGTGCCAGCTCACCACAAAGGGGCGACACTGAAGCTTTCTTT.

The genes are TRBV7-6 and TRBJ2-1; weak D call: TRBD1 (6 bases). Germline assignment: CDR1 SGHVS and CDR2 FNYEAQ. This CDR3 spans 17 amino acids. V was trimmed by 2 bases and J by 2 bases, leaving 16 bases between them. The CDR3 DNA is TGTGCCAGCAGCTTATTTCCTCGGACAGAAACCTACAATGAGCAGTTCTTC. Residues: CASSLFPRTETYNEQFF.